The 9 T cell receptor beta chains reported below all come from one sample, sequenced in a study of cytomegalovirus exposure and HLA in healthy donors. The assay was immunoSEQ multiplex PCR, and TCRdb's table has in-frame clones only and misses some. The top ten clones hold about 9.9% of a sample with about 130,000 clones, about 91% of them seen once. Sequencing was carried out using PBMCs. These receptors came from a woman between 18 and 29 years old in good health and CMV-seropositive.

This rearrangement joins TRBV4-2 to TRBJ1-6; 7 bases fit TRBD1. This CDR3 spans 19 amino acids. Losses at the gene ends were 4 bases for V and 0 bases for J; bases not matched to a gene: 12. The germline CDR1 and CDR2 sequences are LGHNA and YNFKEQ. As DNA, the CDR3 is TGTGCCAGCAGCCGCCTTCCGGGACAGATAATCTCCTATAATTCACCCCTCCACTTT. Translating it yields CASSRLPGQIISYNSPLHF.

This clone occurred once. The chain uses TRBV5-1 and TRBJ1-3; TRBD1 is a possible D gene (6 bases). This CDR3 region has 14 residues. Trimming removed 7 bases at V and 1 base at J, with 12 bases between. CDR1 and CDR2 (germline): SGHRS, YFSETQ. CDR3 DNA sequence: TGCGCCAGCGCATTAGACAGGTCTGGAAACACCATATATTTT. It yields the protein CASALDRSGNTIYF.

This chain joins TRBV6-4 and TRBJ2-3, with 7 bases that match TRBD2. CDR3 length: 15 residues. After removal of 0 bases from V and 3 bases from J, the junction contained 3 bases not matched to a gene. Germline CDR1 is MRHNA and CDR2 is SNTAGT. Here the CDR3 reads CASSDSGGGTDTQYF. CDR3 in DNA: TGTGCCAGCAGTGACTCGGGCGGGGGAACAGATACGCAGTATTTT.

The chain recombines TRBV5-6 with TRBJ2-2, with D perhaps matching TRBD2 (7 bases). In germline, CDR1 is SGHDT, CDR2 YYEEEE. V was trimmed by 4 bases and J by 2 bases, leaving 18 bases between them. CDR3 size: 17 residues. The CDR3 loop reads CASSPPGGPVNTGELFF. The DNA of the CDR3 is TGTGCCAGCAGCCCGCCCGGGGGGCCAGTTAACACCGGGGAGCTGTTTTTT.

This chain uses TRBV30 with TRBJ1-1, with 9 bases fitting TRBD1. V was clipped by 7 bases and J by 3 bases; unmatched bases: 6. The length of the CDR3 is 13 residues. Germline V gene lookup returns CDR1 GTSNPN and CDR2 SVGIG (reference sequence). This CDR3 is CAFRRDRDTEAFF. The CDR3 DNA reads TGTGCCTTTCGAAGGGACAGGGACACTGAAGCTTTCTTT.

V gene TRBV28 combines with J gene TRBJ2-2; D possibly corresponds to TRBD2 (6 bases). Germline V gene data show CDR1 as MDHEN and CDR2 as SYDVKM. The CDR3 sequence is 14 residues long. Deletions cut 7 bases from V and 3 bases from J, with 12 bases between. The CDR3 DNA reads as TGTGCCAGCACGGGAGACAGTTACACCGGGGAGCTGTTTTTT. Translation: CASTGDSYTGELFF.

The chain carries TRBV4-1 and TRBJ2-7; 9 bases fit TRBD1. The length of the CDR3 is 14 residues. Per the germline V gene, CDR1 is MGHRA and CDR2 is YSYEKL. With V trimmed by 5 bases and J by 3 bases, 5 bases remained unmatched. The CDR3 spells CASSFPGQGYEQYF. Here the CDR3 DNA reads TGCGCCAGCAGCTTTCCGGGACAGGGCTACGAGCAGTACTTC.

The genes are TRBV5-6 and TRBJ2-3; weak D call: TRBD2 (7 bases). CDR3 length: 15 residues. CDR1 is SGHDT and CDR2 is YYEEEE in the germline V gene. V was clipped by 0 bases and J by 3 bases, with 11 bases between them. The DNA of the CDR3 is TGTGCCAGCAGCTTGGCGGGGGGCGTTACAGATACGCAGTATTTT. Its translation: CASSLAGGVTDTQYF.

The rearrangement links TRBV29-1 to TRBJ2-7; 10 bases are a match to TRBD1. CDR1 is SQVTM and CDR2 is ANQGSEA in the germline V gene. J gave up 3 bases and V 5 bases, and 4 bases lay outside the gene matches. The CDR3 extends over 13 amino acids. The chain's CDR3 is CSVSGQGVYEQYF. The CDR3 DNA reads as TGCAGCGTTAGCGGACAGGGGGTCTACGAGCAGTACTTC.